The 10 T cell receptor beta chains below all came from one sample that was sequenced in a study of blood T cells in healthy people across ages. The authors ran a second PCR of 7 to 11 cycles using a sample-barcoded 5' primer and a J-beta primer mix. Each CDR3 protein gets one entry after TCRdb re-called the 5' RACE reads with MiXCR. Of 2 million or so distinct CDR3 sequences listed, about 49% are singletons. The sequenced material came from blood. These receptors originate from a woman aged 40 to 50 in good health.

This clonotype was counted only a few times. The chain employs TRBV29-1 and TRBJ1-2; 10 bases align to TRBD1. CDR1 and CDR2 from the germline V gene are SQVTM and ANQGSEA. Trimming removed 4 bases from V and 3 bases from J; junction bases left unmatched: 2. The CDR3 loop spans 13 amino acids. The CDR3 reads CSVGDRGDYGYTF. CDR3 DNA: TGCAGCGTTGGGGACAGGGGCGACTATGGCTACACCTTC.

The chain employs TRBV20-1 and TRBJ2-1, with D perhaps TRBD2 (5 bases). The CDR3 runs to 12 residues. Germline CDR1 reads DFQATT; CDR2 reads SNEGSKA (reference sequence). V was shortened by 4 bases and J by 1 base, with 5 bases between the two germline ends. CDR3 nucleotide sequence: TGCAGTGCTAAGCGGTCCTACAATGAGCAGTTCTTC. It codes for CSAKRSYNEQFF.

The chain has TRBV11-2 and TRBJ2-7; tentatively, D is TRBD1 or TRBD2 (6 bases each). The V and J ends lost 6 bases and 4 bases respectively, with 19 bases between them. Germline V CDR1 and CDR2: SGHAT, FQNNGV. The CDR3 consists of 15 residues. This chain's CDR3 is CASRFVWGAAYEQYF. In nucleotides, the CDR3 is TGTGCCAGCAGGTTTGTCTGGGGGGCCGCGTACGAGCAGTACTTC.

The table lists this clonotype with a few counts. The V gene is TRBV15, the J gene TRBJ2-3; unclear D gene. CDR3 length: 13 residues. CDR1 is LNHNV, CDR2 YYDKDF, per germline (reference sequence). The germline V and J ends were trimmed by 6 bases and 0 bases, with 7 bases remaining between them. CDR3 in DNA: TGTGCCACCAGGGTGACTAGCACAGATACGCAGTATTTT. As protein: CATRVTSTDTQYF.

The rearrangement links TRBV5-1 to TRBJ2-1; D is possibly TRBD1 or TRBD2 (5 bases each). Looked up from germline, CDR1 is SGHRS and CDR2 is YFSETQ. This CDR3 has 18 residues. Trimming cost V 4 bases and J 5 bases, with 25 bases left between them. DNA of the CDR3: TGCGCCAGCAGCCTAAACATGGATGGGGGTAGTGGCGACAATGAGCAGTTCTTC. Its protein product is CASSLNMDGGSGDNEQFF.

About this clonotype: Relative to the germline gene, one junction end is altered; a read error may explain this. The chain links TRBV5-1 to TRBJ2-7; D perhaps matches TRBD1 (6 bases). The CDR3 is made up of 16 amino acids. Germline V gene lookup returns CDR1 SGHRS and CDR2 YFSETQ. The CDR3 is CAGSFNRDTGFREQYF. The CDR3 coding sequence is TGCGCCGGCAGCTTTAACCGGGACACTGGGTTTCGCGAGCAGTACTTC.

This clonotype was counted between two and nine times. CDR3: CASSARLRTSGQYNEQFF. CDR3 nucleotides: TGTGCCAGCAGCGCCCGACTCAGGACTAGCGGGCAATACAATGAGCAGTTCTTC. J is TRBJ2-1 and V is TRBV7-2; 11 nucleotides align to TRBD2. V lost 5 bases to trimming and J lost 4 bases; unmatched junction nucleotides: 13. The CDR3 has 18 residues. Germline loops: CDR1 SGHTA, CDR2 FQGNSA.

This rearrangement joins TRBV6-1 to TRBJ2-5; 8 positions agree with TRBD2. The CDR3 runs to 17 residues. The V segment lost 6 bases and the J segment 11 bases; nucleotides outside the gene matches: 23. Germline V gene lookup returns CDR1 MNHNS and CDR2 SASEGT. The DNA for the CDR3 is TGTGCCAGCAGCCAAAACCGGGGGGGAAATTCCTACAATGAGCAGTACTTC. Amino acids: CASSQNRGGNSYNEQYF.

With respect to this clonotype: A read error may account for a junction end that differs from germline. The chain uses TRBV4-3 and TRBJ1-2; maybe TRBD1 (6 bases). CDR3 size: 14 residues. The V gene's germline CDR1 is LGHNA and CDR2 YSLEER. The CDR3 DNA reads as TGCGCCAGCGGCCAAGGGCAGGGGAACTATGGCTACACCTTC. It yields the protein CASGQGQGNYGYTF.

In this sample, this clonotype turned up a few times. This chain links TRBV5-1 with TRBJ2-1; 11 bases are shared with TRBD2. The CDR3 totals 16 residues. Germline values: CDR1 SGHRS, CDR2 YFSETQ. Trimming removed 2 bases from V and 3 bases from J; junction bases left unmatched: 4. The CDR3 here is CASSLPGLADYNEQFF. Here the CDR3 DNA reads TGCGCCAGCAGCTTACCGGGACTAGCGGACTACAATGAGCAGTTCTTC.